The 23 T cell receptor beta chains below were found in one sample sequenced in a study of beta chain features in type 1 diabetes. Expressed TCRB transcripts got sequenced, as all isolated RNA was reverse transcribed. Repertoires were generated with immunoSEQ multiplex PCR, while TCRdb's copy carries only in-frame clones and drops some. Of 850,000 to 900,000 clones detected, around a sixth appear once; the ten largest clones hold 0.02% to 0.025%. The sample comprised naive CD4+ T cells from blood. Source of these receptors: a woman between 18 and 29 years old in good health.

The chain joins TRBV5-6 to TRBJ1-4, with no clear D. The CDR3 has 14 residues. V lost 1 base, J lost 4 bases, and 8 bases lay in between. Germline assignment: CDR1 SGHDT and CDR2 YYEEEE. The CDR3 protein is CASSLYSLNEKLFF. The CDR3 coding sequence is TGTGCCAGCAGCTTGTACAGCCTTAATGAAAAACTGTTTTTT.

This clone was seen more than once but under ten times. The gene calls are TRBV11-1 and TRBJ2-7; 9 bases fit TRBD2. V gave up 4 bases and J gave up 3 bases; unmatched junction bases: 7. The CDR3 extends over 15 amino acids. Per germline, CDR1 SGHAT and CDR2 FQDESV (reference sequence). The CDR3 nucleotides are TGTGCCAGCAGCTCCGGGACTAGCTATTACTACGAGCAGTACTTC. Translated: CASSSGTSYYYEQYF.

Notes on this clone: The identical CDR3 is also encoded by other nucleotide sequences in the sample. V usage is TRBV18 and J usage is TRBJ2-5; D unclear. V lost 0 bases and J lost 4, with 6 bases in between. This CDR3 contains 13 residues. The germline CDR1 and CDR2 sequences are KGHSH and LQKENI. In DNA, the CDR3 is TGTGCCAGCTCACCACCCACCAGAGAGACCCAGTACTTC. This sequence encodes CASSPPTRETQYF.

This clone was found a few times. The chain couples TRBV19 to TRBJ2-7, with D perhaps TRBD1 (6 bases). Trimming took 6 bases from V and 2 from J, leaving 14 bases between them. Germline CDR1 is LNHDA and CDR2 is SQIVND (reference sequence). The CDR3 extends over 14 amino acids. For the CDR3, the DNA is TGTGCCAGTAGCCCCCCCAACAGGGCCTACGAGCAGTACTTC. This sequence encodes CASSPPNRAYEQYF.

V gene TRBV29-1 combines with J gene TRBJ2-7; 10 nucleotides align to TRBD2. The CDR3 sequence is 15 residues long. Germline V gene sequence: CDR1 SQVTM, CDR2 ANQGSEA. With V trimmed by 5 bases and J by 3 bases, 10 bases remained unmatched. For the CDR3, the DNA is TGCAGCGTTAGAACCTGGACTAGCGGAGACTACGAGCAGTACTTC. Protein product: CSVRTWTSGDYEQYF.

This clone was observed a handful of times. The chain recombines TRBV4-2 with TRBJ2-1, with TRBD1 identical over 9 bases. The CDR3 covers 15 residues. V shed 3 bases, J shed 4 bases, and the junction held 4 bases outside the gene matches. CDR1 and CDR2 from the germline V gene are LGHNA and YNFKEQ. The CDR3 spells CASSQGQGDYNEQFF. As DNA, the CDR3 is TGTGCCAGCAGCCAGGGACAGGGAGATTACAATGAGCAGTTCTTC.

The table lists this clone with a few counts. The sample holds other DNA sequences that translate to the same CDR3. The CDR3 region has the DNA TGTGCCAGCAGCTTCGACAGCTATGGCTACACCTTC. The encoded protein is CASSFDSYGYTF. The V gene is TRBV7-9, the J gene TRBJ1-2; the D gene is possibly TRBD1 (5 bases). The length of the CDR3 is 12 residues. Trimming cost V 3 bases and J 4 bases, with 6 bases left between them. Germline V gene lookup returns CDR1 SEHNR and CDR2 FQNEAQ (reference sequence).

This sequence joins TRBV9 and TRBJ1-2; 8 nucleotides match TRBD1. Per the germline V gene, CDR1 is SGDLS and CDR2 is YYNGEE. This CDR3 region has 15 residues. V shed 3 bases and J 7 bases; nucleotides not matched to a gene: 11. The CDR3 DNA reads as TGTGCCAGCAGCGGAACATCCAGGGGGCGAGGTGGCTACACCTTC. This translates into CASSGTSRGRGGYTF.

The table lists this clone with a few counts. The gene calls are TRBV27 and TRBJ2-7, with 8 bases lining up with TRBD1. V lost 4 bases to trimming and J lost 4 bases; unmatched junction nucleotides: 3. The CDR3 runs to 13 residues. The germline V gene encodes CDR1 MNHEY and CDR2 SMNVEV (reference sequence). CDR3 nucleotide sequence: TGTGCCAGCAGTTATAACAGGGGGTACGAGCAGTACTTC. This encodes CASSYNRGYEQYF.

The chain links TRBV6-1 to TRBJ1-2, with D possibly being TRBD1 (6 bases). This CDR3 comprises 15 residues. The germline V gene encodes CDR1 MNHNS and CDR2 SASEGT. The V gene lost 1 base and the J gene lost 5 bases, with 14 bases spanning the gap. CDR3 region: CASSEDRADFYGYTF. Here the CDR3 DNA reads TGTGCCAGCAGTGAAGACAGGGCCGACTTTTATGGCTACACCTTC.

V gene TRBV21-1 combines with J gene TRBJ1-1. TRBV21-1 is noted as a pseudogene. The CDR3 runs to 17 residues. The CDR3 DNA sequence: TGTGCCAGCAGCAAAGTTGAGCGGGGGCTCATGAACACTGAAGCTTTCTTT. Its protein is CASSKVERGLMNTEAFF.

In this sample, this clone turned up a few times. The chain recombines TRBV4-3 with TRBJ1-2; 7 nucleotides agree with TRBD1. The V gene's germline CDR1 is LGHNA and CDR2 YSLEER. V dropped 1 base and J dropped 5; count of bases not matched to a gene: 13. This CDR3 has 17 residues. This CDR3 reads CASSQAGSRGIGYGYTF. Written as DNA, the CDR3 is TGCGCCAGCAGCCAAGCAGGATCCAGGGGGATTGGATATGGCTACACCTTC.

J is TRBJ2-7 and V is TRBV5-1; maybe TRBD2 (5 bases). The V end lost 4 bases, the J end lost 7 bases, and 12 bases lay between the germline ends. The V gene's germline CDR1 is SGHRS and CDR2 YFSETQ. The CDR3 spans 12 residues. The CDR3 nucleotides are TGCGCCAGCAGCGATAAGAGGGATGAGCAGTACTTC. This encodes CASSDKRDEQYF. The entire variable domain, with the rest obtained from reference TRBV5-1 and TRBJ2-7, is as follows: KAGVTQTPRYLIKTRGQQVTLSCSPISGHRSVSWYQQTPGQGLQFLFEYFSETQRNKGNFPGRFSGRQFSNSRSEMNVSTLELGDSALYLCASSDKRDEQYFGPGTRLTVT.

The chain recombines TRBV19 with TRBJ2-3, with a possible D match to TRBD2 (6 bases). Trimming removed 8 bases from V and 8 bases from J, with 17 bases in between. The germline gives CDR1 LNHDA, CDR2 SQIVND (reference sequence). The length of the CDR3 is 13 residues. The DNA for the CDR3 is TGTGCCAGTGAGCGGGTGCTAGGTGGTACGCAGTATTTT. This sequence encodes CASERVLGGTQYF.

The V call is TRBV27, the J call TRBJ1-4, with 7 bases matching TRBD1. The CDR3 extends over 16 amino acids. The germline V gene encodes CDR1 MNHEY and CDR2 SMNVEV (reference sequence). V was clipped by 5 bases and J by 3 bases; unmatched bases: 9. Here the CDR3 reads CASSTMAGQPNEKLFF. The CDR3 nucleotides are TGTGCCAGCAGTACCATGGCGGGACAGCCTAATGAAAAACTGTTTTTT.

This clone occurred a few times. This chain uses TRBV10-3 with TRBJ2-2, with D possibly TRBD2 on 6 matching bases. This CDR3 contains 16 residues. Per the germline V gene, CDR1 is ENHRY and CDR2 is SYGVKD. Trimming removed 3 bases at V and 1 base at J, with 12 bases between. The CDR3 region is CAISEVGTLNTGELFF. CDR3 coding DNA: TGTGCCATCAGTGAAGTCGGGACTCTGAACACCGGGGAGCTGTTTTTT.

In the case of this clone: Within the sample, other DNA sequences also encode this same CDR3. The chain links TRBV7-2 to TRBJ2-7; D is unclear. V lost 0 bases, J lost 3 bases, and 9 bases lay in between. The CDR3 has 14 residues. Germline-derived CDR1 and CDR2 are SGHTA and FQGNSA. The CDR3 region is CASSLAQLSYEQYF. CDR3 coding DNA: TGTGCCAGCAGCTTAGCACAACTCAGCTACGAGCAGTACTTC.

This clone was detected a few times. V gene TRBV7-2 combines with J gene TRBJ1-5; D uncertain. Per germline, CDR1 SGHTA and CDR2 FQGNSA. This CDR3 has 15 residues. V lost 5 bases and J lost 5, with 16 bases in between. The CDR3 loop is CASSLRGQAYQPQHF. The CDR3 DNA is TGTGCCAGCAGCCTCCGTGGGCAGGCGTATCAGCCCCAGCATTTT.

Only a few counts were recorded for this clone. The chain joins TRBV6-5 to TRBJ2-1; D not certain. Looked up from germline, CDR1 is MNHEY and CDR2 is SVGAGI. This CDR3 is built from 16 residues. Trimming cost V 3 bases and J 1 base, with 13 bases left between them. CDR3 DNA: TGTGCCAGCAGTTATCAGGCGGACCCGTCCTACAATGAGCAGTTCTTC. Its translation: CASSYQADPSYNEQFF.

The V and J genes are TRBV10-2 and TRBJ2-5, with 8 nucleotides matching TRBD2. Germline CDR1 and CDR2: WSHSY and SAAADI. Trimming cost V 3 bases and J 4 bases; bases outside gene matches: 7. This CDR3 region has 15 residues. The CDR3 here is CASSEGTRVGETQYF. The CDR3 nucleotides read TGCGCCAGCAGTGAAGGGACTAGGGTAGGAGAGACCCAGTACTTC.

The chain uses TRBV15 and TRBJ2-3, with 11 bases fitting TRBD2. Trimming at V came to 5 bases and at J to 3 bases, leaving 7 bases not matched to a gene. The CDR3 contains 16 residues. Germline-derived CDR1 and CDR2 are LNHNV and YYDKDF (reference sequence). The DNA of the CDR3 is TGTGCCACCAGCCTACGACTAGCGGGAACGACAGATACGCAGTATTTT. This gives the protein CATSLRLAGTTDTQYF.

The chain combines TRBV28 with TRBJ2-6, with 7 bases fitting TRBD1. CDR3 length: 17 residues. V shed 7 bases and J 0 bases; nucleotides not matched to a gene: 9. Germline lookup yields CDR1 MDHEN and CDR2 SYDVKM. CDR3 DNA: TGTGCCAGCATATCCGGGACAGTCAGCTCTGGGGCCAACGTCCTGACTTTC. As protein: CASISGTVSSGANVLTF.

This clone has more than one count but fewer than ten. CDR3 sequence reads: CASRSSSGNTIYF. The CDR3 nucleotides read TGTGCCAGCAGATCATCTTCTGGAAACACCATATATTTT. The chain carries TRBV6-6 and TRBJ1-3; no clear D. Germline V CDR1 and CDR2: MNHNY, SVGAGI (reference sequence). Trimming shortened V by 6 bases and J by 1 base, and 7 bases separated the two germline ends. The length of the CDR3 is 13 residues.